The source of this TCR beta chain is a study of blood T cells in healthy people across ages. There are a few counts of this clonotype. Its antigen remains unknown. Alongside a J-beta primer mix, a sample-barcoded 5' primer served in a second PCR lasting roughly 7 to 12 cycles. TCRdb processed the 5' RACE reads anew with MiXCR; each CDR3 protein has one entry. In the table there are about 640,000 distinct CDR3 sequences, about 53% of which are singletons. The donors, all healthy, were Caucasians living in Russia, aged roughly 6 to 100. Whole-study results and caveats: It was the long-lived donors that had more naive CD4+ cells and higher diversity than aged donors.

Material for sequencing was blood. The TCR comes from a man aged 60 to 69 in good health.

The CDR3 DNA reads as TGTGCCAGCAGCTTTACACTCCAAGAGACCCAGTACTTC. Translated, it gives CASSFTLQETQYF. V is TRBV7-6 and J is TRBJ2-5; no clear D gene. The CDR3 runs to 13 residues. Trimming left V 3 bases short and J 1 base short, with 6 bases between. The germline CDR1 and CDR2 sequences are SGHVS and FNYEAQ.